This entry is about one TCR beta chain. Its antigen is undetermined. This specimen belongs to a study of blood T cells in healthy people across ages. In the study overall: Per two T cells, template switching captured roughly one barcoded beta molecule.

Points from the study as a whole: Diversity was higher, and naive CD4+ cells more numerous, in long-lived donors than in aged donors.

Then a second PCR, running roughly 7 to 12 cycles, was carried out with a sample-barcoded 5' primer and a J-beta primer mix. TCRdb redid the calling of the 5' RACE reads with MiXCR, one entry per CDR3 protein. Among hundreds of thousands of distinct CDR3 sequences, 58% were seen once, and the ten largest hold approximately 37%. A minimum of 6 micrograms of total RNA was extracted per sample. Trimming cost V 5 bases and J 4 bases, with 14 bases left between them. Germline V gene sequence: CDR1 SGHTA, CDR2 FQGNSA. The CDR3 is 14 amino acids. The chain employs TRBV7-2 and TRBJ1-1, with TRBD1 as a possible D gene (5 bases). The TCR sequence derives from a man between 60 and 75 years old in good health. Sequenced sample: blood. CDR3 region: CASSRTGRITEAFF. The CDR3 bases are TGTGCCAGCAGCAGAACGGGACGGATCACTGAAGCTTTCTTT.